One TCR beta chain is described in this entry. Its specificity is not known. Measured with immunoSEQ multiplex PCR; TCRdb has only the in-frame clones, and not every one. The data contain about 170,000 clones, more than 75% of them singletons. The donors were in the roughly 130-subject validation cohort; that cohort was separate from the roughly 680-subject first cohort. The data belong to a study of cytomegalovirus exposure and HLA in healthy donors. This CDR3 is built from 15 residues. Germline CDR1 SGHRS, CDR2 YFSETQ. Between the trimmed V and J ends, which lost 2 bases and 0 bases, there was a span of 11 bases. Study-wide findings and caveats: A classifier reportedly called cytomegalovirus status with high sensitivity and specificity. The investigators catalogued 150 to 200 TCR beta chains as cytomegalovirus-associated.

This receptor was identified in a young man in good health and CMV-seropositive. The sequenced sample consisted of PBMCs. This chain joins TRBV5-1 and TRBJ2-5, with D unclear. CDR3 loop: CASSLGLVDQETQYF. The CDR3 nucleotides read TGCGCCAGCAGCTTAGGCCTAGTGGACCAAGAGACCCAGTACTTC. Together with reference TRBV5-1 and TRBJ2-5, the CDR3 gives the full variable domain: KAGVTQTPRYLIKTRGQQVTLSCSPISGHRSVSWYQQTPGQGLQFLFEYFSETQRNKGNFPGRFSGRQFSNSRSEMNVSTLELGDSALYLCASSLGLVDQETQYFGPGTRLLVL.